One sample yielded the 22 T cell receptor beta chains listed below, sequenced in a study of OX40 agonist ivuxolimab in advanced cancers. Assay: immunoSEQ multiplex PCR; the TCRdb copy retains only in-frame clones and omits some. Of approximately 60,000 clones in the sample, approximately 90% are singletons; the top ten hold about 13%. Here the sequenced sample was CD4+ or CD8+ T cells sorted from blood, taken in a trial of the OX40 agonist ivuxolimab. The receptors derive from an adult with an advanced solid tumor such as melanoma, head and neck, liver or kidney cancer.

V and J are TRBV12-5 and TRBJ2-7; no firm D call. Germline-derived CDR1 and CDR2 are LGHNT and FRNRAP. This CDR3 contains 16 residues. Trimming stripped 2 bases from V and 5 bases from J, with 19 bases between. The CDR3 is CASGLYGSEEFDEQYF. In DNA, the CDR3 is TGTGCTAGTGGTTTGTATGGGTCCGAAGAGTTCGACGAGCAGTACTTC.

This clone has a single count. This chain links TRBV13 with TRBJ2-7, with 9 bases that match TRBD2. Germline V gene data show CDR1 as PRHDT and CDR2 as FYEKMQ (reference sequence). Trimming took 4 bases from V and 3 from J; bases not matched to a gene: 4. This CDR3 comprises 14 residues. The CDR3, as DNA: TGTGCCAGCAGCTCCACGCGGGAGGGCTACGAGCAGTACTTC. Its translation is CASSSTREGYEQYF.

The chain carries TRBV6-5 and TRBJ2-7; D might be TRBD1 (5 bases). In germline, CDR1 is MNHEY, CDR2 SVGAGI. This CDR3 has 11 residues. Trimming shortened V by 6 bases and J by 7 bases, and 10 bases separated the two germline ends. CDR3 residues: CASSQGGEQYF. The CDR3 DNA follows: TGTGCCAGCAGCCAGGGTGGAGAGCAGTACTTC.

The rearrangement joins TRBV29-1 to TRBJ2-1, with 16 bases that match TRBD2. In germline, CDR1 is SQVTM, CDR2 ANQGSEA. The CDR3 spans 18 residues. With 4 bases clipped from V and 1 base from J, the junction kept 7 bases outside the gene matches. CDR3: CSVVGTSGRAVSYNEQFF. In DNA, the CDR3 is TGCAGCGTTGTAGGGACTAGCGGGAGGGCCGTATCCTACAATGAGCAGTTCTTC.

V usage is TRBV4-3 and J usage is TRBJ2-1; D assignment may be TRBD1 or TRBD2 (6 bases each). Trimming took 0 bases from V and 8 from J, leaving 20 bases between them. The CDR3 sequence is 17 residues long. Germline CDR1 LGHNA, CDR2 YSLEER. This chain's CDR3 is CASSQDGGRVDNDEQFF. The CDR3 nucleotides read TGCGCCAGCAGCCAAGATGGGGGGCGGGTTGACAATGATGAGCAGTTCTTC.

The chain links TRBV6-5 to TRBJ2-7; perhaps TRBD2 as D (5 bases). With 2 bases removed from V and 6 bases from J, the gap between germline ends came to 8 bases. Germline lookup yields CDR1 MNHEY and CDR2 SVGAGI. CDR3 length: 12 residues. CDR3 sequence reads: CASSYGGSEQYF. In DNA, the CDR3 is TGTGCCAGCAGTTACGGAGGCTCCGAGCAGTACTTC.

The chain links TRBV11-3 to TRBJ1-4; the D gene is possibly TRBD1 (5 bases). This CDR3 is 16 amino acids long. Trimming pared 0 bases from V and 0 bases from J, leaving 8 bases between. CDR1 and CDR2 from the germline V gene are SGHNT and YENEEA. The CDR3 reads CASSLERQTTNEKLFF. The DNA of the CDR3 is TGTGCCAGCAGCTTAGAAAGACAGACAACTAATGAAAAACTGTTTTTT. Full variable domain (outside the CDR3, taken from reference TRBV11-3 and TRBJ1-4): EAGVVQSPRYKIIEKKQPVAFWCNPISGHNTLYWYLQNLGQGPELLIRYENEEAVDDSQLPKDRFSAERLKGVDSTLKIQPAELGDSAVYLCASSLERQTTNEKLFFGSGTQLSVL.

The chain joins TRBV19 to TRBJ2-1; 7 nucleotides agree with TRBD2. The V gene's germline CDR1 is LNHDA and CDR2 SQIVND (reference sequence). The CDR3 contains 14 residues. V shed 1 base and J 6 bases; nucleotides not matched to a gene: 3. The CDR3 loop reads CASSIAGGPNEQFF. In DNA form, the CDR3 reads TGTGCCAGTAGTATAGCGGGAGGCCCCAATGAGCAGTTCTTC.

V is TRBV7-6 and J is TRBJ2-1, with 14 positions matching TRBD2. The CDR3 runs 15 residues. Germline trimming cut 5 bases from V and 15 bases from J; bases unmatched to any gene: 12. The V gene's germline CDR1 is SGHVS and CDR2 FNYEAQ. The CDR3 is CASSSSGTSGSEVFF. The CDR3 DNA sequence: TGTGCCAGCAGCAGTTCCGGGACTAGCGGGAGTGAGGTGTTCTTC.

In its sample, this clone was seen once. V and J are TRBV5-6 and TRBJ2-1; TRBD1 might be the D (5 bases). CDR1 and CDR2 from the germline V gene are SGHDT and YYEEEE. Trimming stripped 0 bases from V and 0 bases from J, with 13 bases between. The CDR3 is 17 residues long. The CDR3 nucleotides read TGTGCCAGCAGCTTGGACAGGTTCCTGAGCTCCTACAATGAGCAGTTCTTC. It encodes CASSLDRFLSSYNEQFF.

This clone was detected once. J is TRBJ2-1 and V is TRBV10-2; D gene uncertain. CDR1 is WSHSY and CDR2 is SAAADI in the germline V gene. V lost 7 bases and J 4 bases, leaving 5 bases between the germline ends. This CDR3 spans 11 amino acids. The CDR3 DNA follows: TGCGCCAGCAAGAATTACAATGAGCAGTTCTTC. Its translation: CASKNYNEQFF.

Notes on this clone: At one boundary the junction diverges from the germline segment, which might be a read error. The V call is TRBV7-9, the J call TRBJ1-4, with a possible D match to TRBD1 (5 bases). Germline-derived CDR1 and CDR2 are SEHNR and FQNEAQ (reference sequence). The CDR3 has 14 residues. For the CDR3, the DNA is TGTGCCAGCAGCCTCGAGGGGCCTCGATCGGCGCTGGCTTTT. The encoded protein is CASSLEGPRSALAF. Full variable domain (rest looked up from reference TRBV7-9 and TRBJ1-4): DTGVSQNPRHKITKRGQNVTFRCDPISEHNRLYWYRQTLGQGPEFLTYFQNEAQLEKSRLLSDRFSAERPKGSFSTLEIQRTEQGDSAMYLCASSLEGPRSALAFGSGTQLSVL.

This clone was recorded only once. The chain joins TRBV10-3 to TRBJ2-2, with no clear D. The CDR3 loop spans 13 amino acids. The V end lost 2 bases, the J end lost 6 bases, and 7 bases lay between the germline ends. CDR1 is ENHRY, CDR2 SYGVKD, per germline. Written as DNA, the CDR3 is TGTGCCATCAGTGAGGGAGAACCCGGGGAGCTGTTTTTT. It specifies CAISEGEPGELFF.

The rearrangement uses TRBV4-2 and TRBJ1-1, with no clear D. The V gene lost 0 bases and the J gene lost 7 bases, with 12 bases spanning the gap. This CDR3 is 14 amino acids long. The germline CDR1 and CDR2 sequences are LGHNA and YNFKEQ. The CDR3 DNA follows: TGTGCCAGCAGCCAAGATTTGGCAGCCCTTGAAGCTTTCTTT. It is translated as CASSQDLAALEAFF.

The chain recombines TRBV29-1 with TRBJ2-7; D is unclear. This CDR3 region has 10 residues. CDR1 and CDR2 from the germline V gene are SQVTM and ANQGSEA. Trimming shortened V by 4 bases and J by 6 bases, and 7 bases separated the two germline ends. Here the CDR3 reads CSVVVGEQYF. In nucleotides, the CDR3 is TGCAGCGTTGTGGTTGGCGAGCAGTACTTC.

The J gene is TRBJ2-1, the V gene TRBV9; possibly TRBD2 for D (6 bases). Trimming took 4 bases from V and 8 from J, leaving 19 bases between them. The CDR3 runs 15 residues. The germline CDR1 and CDR2 sequences are SGDLS and YYNGEE. CDR3 in amino acids: CASSPHGGDSDEQFF. The CDR3 bases are TGTGCCAGCAGCCCCCACGGGGGAGACTCCGATGAGCAGTTCTTC.

V gene TRBV4-1 combines with J gene TRBJ2-1, with 13 bases that match TRBD2. The trim removed 4 bases at V and 8 bases at J, leaving 8 bases unmatched. The germline CDR1 and CDR2 sequences are MGHRA and YSYEKL. The CDR3 has 16 amino acids. The chain's CDR3 is CASSLSLAGGVYEQFF. Here the CDR3 DNA reads TGCGCCAGCAGCCTATCACTAGCGGGAGGGGTCTATGAGCAGTTCTTC.

The gene calls are TRBV11-2 and TRBJ1-6; D is undetermined. This CDR3 is 12 amino acids long. CDR1 is SGHAT, CDR2 FQNNGV, per germline. V was pared by 1 base and J by 15 bases, with 10 bases between. Here the CDR3 DNA reads TGTGCCAGCAGCTTAGCGGGATTGCTCCTCCACTTT. Translating gives CASSLAGLLLHF.

The rearrangement uses TRBV4-2 and TRBJ2-7, with 7 bases that match TRBD2. The junction had 2 bases not matched to a gene; V was cut back by 0 bases and J by 0 bases. The germline gives CDR1 LGHNA, CDR2 YNFKEQ. The CDR3 covers 15 residues. CDR3 sequence (DNA): TGTGCCAGCAGCCAAGAGGCGGGAGACTCCTACGAGCAGTACTTC. Its translation: CASSQEAGDSYEQYF.

The V call is TRBV7-9, the J call TRBJ2-7; D gene ambiguous. V lost 5 bases and J 5 bases, leaving 13 bases between the germline ends. CDR3 length equals 13 residues. Per germline, CDR1 SEHNR and CDR2 FQNEAQ (reference sequence). The CDR3 DNA follows: TGTGCCAGCAGCATATCGCAGGTGGACGAGCAGTACTTC. Protein: CASSISQVDEQYF. The variable domain in full, completed from reference TRBV7-9 and TRBJ2-7, reads DTGVSQNPRHKITKRGQNVTFRCDPISEHNRLYWYRQTLGQGPEFLTYFQNEAQLEKSRLLSDRFSAERPKGSFSTLEIQRTEQGDSAMYLCASSISQVDEQYFGPGTRLTVT.

The chain carries TRBV19 and TRBJ2-7; D is ambiguous. V was cut by 6 bases and J by 1 base, with 16 bases left in between. The CDR3 spans 15 residues. CDR1 LNHDA and CDR2 SQIVND come from the germline V gene (reference sequence). In nucleotides, the CDR3 is TGTGCCAGTAGCCCCGAATTGGAGAGGTCCTACGAGCAGTACTTC. Translating gives CASSPELERSYEQYF. Full variable domain (remainder filled in from reference TRBV19 and TRBJ2-7): DGGITQSPKYLFRKEGQNVTLSCEQNLNHDAMYWYRQDPGQGLRLIYYSQIVNDFQKGDIAEGYSVSREKKESFPLTVTSAQKNPTAFYLCASSPELERSYEQYFGPGTRLTVT.

This chain connects TRBV28 to TRBJ2-5; TRBD2 is a possible D gene (6 bases). The CDR3 has 16 amino acids. V dropped 2 bases and J dropped 1 base, with 14 bases sitting between them. Germline V lookup: CDR1 MDHEN, CDR2 SYDVKM. As DNA, the CDR3 is TGTGCCAGCAGTTTAAGGCTAGCGCTAGTCCAAGAGACCCAGTACTTC. Amino acid sequence: CASSLRLALVQETQYF.